This T cell receptor (beta chain) is from a study of tumor and adjacent non-tumor tissue in lung cancer. Whole-study context: There were some 11 adenocarcinoma, a couple of squamous cell carcinoma and 1 small cell lung cancer cases.

By share of the sample, this clonotype is medium-sized. Its matching antigen is unknown. No cell sorting was done before RNA was extracted from the tissue. This non-tumor lung sample came from over 3 cm beyond the tumor edge. Study-wide results and limits: In normal lung, the top 100 clones were significantly more dominant than in tumor. Shorter survival was associated with higher TCR diversity in tumors.

Three rounds of nested PCR, following a modified ARM-PCR protocol, produced the TCRbeta library. TCRdb analysed the multiplex PCR reads with MiXCR anew, one entry per CDR3 protein. The profile shows 80,000 to 130,000 distinct CDR3 sequences, 55% to 65% of them singletons. The germline V and J ends were trimmed by 2 bases and 1 base, with 8 bases remaining between them. The CDR3 length is 15 residues. Material: distant non-tumor lung tissue. The chain joins TRBV12-3 or TRBV12-4 to TRBJ2-2, with D perhaps matching TRBD1 (5 bases). This TCR came from a man aged 25 to 40 with non-small cell lung cancer. CDR3 nucleotides: TGTGCCAGCAGTTTACAGGGCTGGAACACCGGGGAGCTGTTTTTT. Protein product: CASSLQGWNTGELFF.